This passage covers 20 T cell receptor beta chains from one sample sequenced in a study of T cells in localized non-small cell lung cancer. The data were produced by immunoSEQ multiplex PCR, yet TCRdb's version contains in-frame clones alone and is incomplete. Here the sample spans about 11,000 clones, roughly nine tenths being singletons. The sequencing used peripheral blood, collected before any cancer treatment. Receptors were obtained from a male donor at least 60 years old with stage III lung adenocarcinoma.

This clone was seen a single time. The J gene is TRBJ1-1, the V gene TRBV2; D possibly corresponds to TRBD1 (6 bases). The CDR3 runs 14 residues. The V and J ends lost 6 bases and 3 bases respectively, with 14 bases between them. CDR1 and CDR2 (germline): SNHLY, FYNNEI. CDR3 residues: CASRDYRVDTEAFF. The CDR3 DNA reads TGTGCCAGCAGAGACTACAGGGTTGACACTGAAGCTTTCTTT.

V gene TRBV18 combines with J gene TRBJ1-5, with a possible D match to TRBD1 (5 bases). Germline V CDR1 and CDR2: KGHSH, LQKENI. Trimming took 3 bases from V and 2 from J, leaving 11 bases between them. This CDR3 region has 15 residues. CDR3 residues: CASSPAGGGNQPQHF. CDR3 DNA sequence: TGTGCCAGCTCACCTGCGGGAGGGGGCAATCAGCCCCAGCATTTT.

The chain couples TRBV5-1 to TRBJ2-6; D remains unclear. V was pared by 4 bases and J by 4 bases, with 12 bases between. The germline CDR1 and CDR2 sequences are SGHRS and YFSETQ. This CDR3 contains 15 residues. This chain's CDR3 is CASSLPGSGANVLTF. As DNA, the CDR3 is TGCGCCAGCAGCCTCCCGGGCTCCGGGGCCAACGTCCTGACTTTC.

The rearrangement links TRBV27 to TRBJ2-7; perhaps TRBD1 as D (6 bases). The CDR3 runs to 14 residues. With 5 bases removed from V and 2 bases from J, the gap between germline ends came to 13 bases. Germline CDR1 and CDR2: MNHEY and SMNVEV (reference sequence). CDR3 DNA: TGTGCCAGCAGTCCGAGCAGGGGACCCTACGAGCAGTACTTC. Residues: CASSPSRGPYEQYF.

The genes are TRBV5-6 and TRBJ2-7; 9 bases are shared with TRBD1. Germline CDR1 is SGHDT and CDR2 is YYEEEE. CDR3 size: 16 residues. Trimming at V came to 0 bases and at J to 3 bases, leaving 7 bases not matched to a gene. CDR3 nucleotide sequence: TGTGCCAGCAGCTTGGCCGGGACAGGGAGAAGCTACGAGCAGTACTTC. This encodes CASSLAGTGRSYEQYF.

CDR3 amino acids: CASSFLGTSGRAGYNEQFF. As DNA, the CDR3 is TGTGCCAGCAGTTTTTTGGGGACTAGCGGGAGGGCTGGTTACAATGAGCAGTTCTTC. V gene TRBV27 combines with J gene TRBJ2-1; 16 bases are shared with TRBD2. The CDR3 is 19 residues long. Per the germline V gene, CDR1 is MNHEY and CDR2 is SMNVEV (reference sequence). The trim removed 3 bases at V and 4 bases at J, leaving 9 bases unmatched.

This chain uses TRBV18 with TRBJ1-1; 7 bases agree with TRBD1. This CDR3 region has 13 residues. V lost 5 bases and J lost 3; bases outside the gene matches: 3. Germline V CDR1 and CDR2: KGHSH, LQKENI. The CDR3 loop reads CASSTQGDTEAFF. In nucleotides, the CDR3 is TGTGCCAGCTCAACGCAGGGGGACACTGAAGCTTTCTTT.

The rearrangement uses TRBV5-5 and TRBJ2-7, with D possibly being TRBD1 or TRBD2 (5 bases each). The ends were cut back, 5 bases at V and 7 bases at J, with 25 bases in the middle. Germline values: CDR1 SGHKS, CDR2 YYEKEE (reference sequence). This CDR3 has 16 amino acids. In nucleotides, the CDR3 is TGTGCCAGCAGTCGACTTCGGGACCGAGCTTCTTGGGAGCAGTACTTC. It encodes CASSRLRDRASWEQYF.

This chain uses TRBV5-8 with TRBJ2-3, with TRBD1 as a possible D gene (6 bases). Trimming cost V 2 bases and J 2 bases, with 15 bases left between them. The CDR3 is 16 residues long. Per germline, CDR1 SGHTS and CDR2 YDEGEE. The CDR3 region has the DNA TGTGCCAGCAGCTTAAACAGGGTGGGTCTCACAGATACGCAGTATTTT. It specifies CASSLNRVGLTDTQYF.

The chain joins TRBV14 to TRBJ2-2; 8 nucleotides agree with TRBD2. V lost 0 bases, J lost 9 bases, and 9 bases stayed unmatched. The CDR3 spans 16 residues. Germline CDR1 and CDR2: SGHDN and FVKESK. As DNA, the CDR3 is TGTGCCAGCAGCCAAGAACCCCGGGGGGGGTCCAGGGAGCTGTTTTTT. Its translation is CASSQEPRGGSRELFF. The variable domain in full, completed from reference TRBV14 and TRBJ2-2, reads EAGVTQFPSHSVIEKGQTVTLRCDPISGHDNLYWYRRVMGKEIKFLLHFVKESKQDESGMPNNRFLAERTGGTYSTLKVQPAELEDSGVYFCASSQEPRGGSRELFFGEGSRLTVL.

The rearrangement uses TRBV4-2 and TRBJ1-3, with TRBD1 matching 7 bases. This CDR3 region has 18 residues. The germline V gene has CDR1 LGHNA and CDR2 YNFKEQ. V lost 2 bases and J lost 2; bases outside the gene matches: 12. The CDR3 DNA reads TGTGCCAGCAGCCAATTAGCTATGCCCGGACAGGCTGGAAACACCATATATTTT. Translating it yields CASSQLAMPGQAGNTIYF.

This rearrangement joins TRBV15 to TRBJ2-3, with D unclear. The CDR3 loop spans 16 amino acids. The V and J ends lost 1 base and 0 bases respectively, with 11 bases between them. Germline assignment: CDR1 LNHNV and CDR2 YYDKDF (reference sequence). CDR3 sequence reads: CATSRGQSSSTDTQYF. The CDR3 nucleotides are TGTGCCACCAGCAGAGGGCAGTCATCTAGCACAGATACGCAGTATTTT.

The DNA for the CDR3 is TGTGCCAGCCGGAGGGGGATCACAGATACGCAGTATTTT. Translating gives CASRRGITDTQYF. The gene calls are TRBV2 and TRBJ2-3; the D gene could be TRBD1 or TRBD2 (6 bases each). The CDR3 is 13 residues long. V lost 8 bases to trimming and J lost 2 bases, with 11 bases between them. Germline CDR1 is SNHLY and CDR2 is FYNNEI.

V gene TRBV20-1 combines with J gene TRBJ2-3; D remains unclear. CDR3 length equals 9 residues. Trimming pared 3 bases from V and 6 bases from J, leaving 1 base between. Germline lookup yields CDR1 DFQATT and CDR2 SNEGSKA (reference sequence). The CDR3 nucleotides read TGCAGTGCTAGGGATACGCAGTATTTT. It encodes CSARDTQYF.

This rearrangement joins TRBV7-8 to TRBJ2-1, with a possible D match to TRBD1 (5 bases). CDR1 is SGHVS and CDR2 is FQNEAQ in the germline V gene. The CDR3 is 16 amino acids. Between the trimmed V and J ends, which lost 2 bases and 6 bases, there was a span of 17 bases. The CDR3 spells CASSLSVETVTNEQFF. The CDR3 DNA sequence: TGTGCCAGCAGCTTATCGGTTGAGACAGTTACCAATGAGCAGTTCTTC.

The chain is built from TRBV30 and TRBJ1-2; no firm D call. The CDR3 runs to 12 residues. Per germline, CDR1 GTSNPN and CDR2 SVGIG (reference sequence). Trimming removed 4 bases from V and 4 bases from J, with 10 bases in between. CDR3 DNA sequence: TGTGCCTGGACCGCAGGACCCTATGGCTACACCTTC. Protein product: CAWTAGPYGYTF.

The gene calls are TRBV28 and TRBJ2-7; D unclear. Per germline, CDR1 MDHEN and CDR2 SYDVKM. CDR3 length: 13 residues. V lost 0 bases to trimming and J lost 6 bases, with 9 bases between them. The CDR3 DNA follows: TGTGCCAGCAGTTTATGGACCCCCACCGAGCAGTACTTC. Translation gives CASSLWTPTEQYF. Using reference TRBV28 and TRBJ2-7 for the parts outside the CDR3, the full variable domain is DVKVTQSSRYLVKRTGEKVFLECVQDMDHENMFWYRQDPGLGLRLIYFSYDVKMKEKGDIPEGYSVSREKKERFSLILESASTNQTSMYLCASSLWTPTEQYFGPGTRLTVT.

This rearrangement joins TRBV11-2 to TRBJ2-2, with 7 bases matching TRBD2. Germline V lookup: CDR1 SGHAT, CDR2 FQNNGV. The CDR3 has 18 residues. V shed 1 base, J shed 4 bases, and the junction held 12 bases outside the gene matches. Written as DNA, the CDR3 is TGTGCCAGCAGCTTAGGTCTTTGGTGGCGGGAGTCCACCGGGGAGCTGTTTTTT. Translated: CASSLGLWWRESTGELFF.

J is TRBJ2-1 and V is TRBV9, with 10 bases fitting TRBD2. Germline CDR1 SGDLS, CDR2 YYNGEE. Trimming took 0 bases from V and 0 from J; bases not matched to a gene: 12. The CDR3 covers 20 residues. CDR3 nucleotide sequence: TGTGCCAGCAGCGTAGAGGCCCGACTCGGGACTAGCGACTCCTACAATGAGCAGTTCTTC. Translation gives CASSVEARLGTSDSYNEQFF.

The CDR3 spells CASSWDRGRAGELFF. CDR3 bases: TGTGCCAGCAGTTGGGACAGGGGGCGCGCCGGGGAGCTGTTTTTT. The chain couples TRBV5-8 to TRBJ2-2; 12 bases fit TRBD1. The CDR3 runs to 15 residues. Germline CDR1 reads SGHTS; CDR2 reads YDEGEE. The ends lost 5 bases at V and 6 bases at J; junction bases unmatched: 5.